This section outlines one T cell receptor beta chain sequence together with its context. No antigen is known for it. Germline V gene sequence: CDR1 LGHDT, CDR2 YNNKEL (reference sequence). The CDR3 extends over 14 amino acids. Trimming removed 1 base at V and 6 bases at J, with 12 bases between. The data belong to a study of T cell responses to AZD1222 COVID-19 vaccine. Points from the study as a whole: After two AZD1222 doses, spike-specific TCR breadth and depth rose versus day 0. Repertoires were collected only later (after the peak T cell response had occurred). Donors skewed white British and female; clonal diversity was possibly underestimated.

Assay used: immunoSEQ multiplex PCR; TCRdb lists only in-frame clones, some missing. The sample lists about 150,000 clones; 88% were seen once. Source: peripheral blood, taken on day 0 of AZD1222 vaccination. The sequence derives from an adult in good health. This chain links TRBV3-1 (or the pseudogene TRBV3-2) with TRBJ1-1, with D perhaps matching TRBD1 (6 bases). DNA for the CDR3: TGTGCCAGCAGCCAAGTAGGGGGTGAGGCTGAAGCTTTCTTT. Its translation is CASSQVGGEAEAFF.